This T cell receptor (beta chain) emerged from a study of blood T cell repertoires in COVID-19. Across the whole study: Samples of COVID-19 (acute and convalescent) were obtained from the United States, Italy and Spain. The analysed material was cDNA or gDNA that came from T cells, B-cell-depleted T cells, or PBMCs.

This CDR3 is 13 amino acids long. Between the trimmed V and J ends, which lost 6 bases and 4 bases, there was a span of 12 bases. Ages ranged from about 18 to 89 years, with residence in 24 US areas. Clinical histories supplied by participants themselves formed the basis of cohort assignment. The repertoire was sequenced with immunoSEQ multiplex PCR; TCRdb's copy has only in-frame clones and lacks some. The top ten hold approximately 4% of the sample, which has approximately 250,000 clones, approximately 90% seen once. The receptor's source is a woman younger than 45 with acute COVID-19. This rearrangement joins TRBV23-1 to TRBJ1-2, with a weak D call TRBD1 (5 bases). TRBV23-1 is annotated as an ORF whose role is uncertain. The sequenced material came from PBMCs or T cells enriched from blood (not recorded which). As DNA, the CDR3 is TGCGCCAGCAGGGCCAGGGCCCTCTATGGCTACACCTTC. It encodes CASRARALYGYTF.